A selection of T cell receptor beta chains follows, all from one sample in a study of intratumoral heterogeneity in liver cancer. Sequenced by immunoSEQ multiplex PCR; TCRdb stores in-frame clones only, minus some. The table shows about 6,600 clones, with under 60% occurring only once. The starting material was tumor tissue, obtained before any cancer treatment. The receptors shown here come from a man in his 70s with hepatocellular carcinoma. Each CDR3 is given without its conserved first and last residue. Each record gives: clone size, V gene, J gene, D gene, CDR3 protein. The D gene is left open where the match is weak. A row's size may be missing; if present it is once, few, many or a size class.

>large|TRBV6-5|TRBJ2-2|-
ASNWRQTNTGELF
>few|TRBV2|TRBJ1-2|-
ASPNGREMGYT
>-|TRBV5-4|TRBJ1-2|TRBD1
ASSLAGTGTGRGYT
>-|TRBV12-3/TRBV12-4|TRBJ2-5|-
ASSFLGSETQY
>-|TRBV10-3|TRBJ2-3|-
ATKGDFTDTQY
>-|TRBV6-1|TRBJ1-6|-
ASSEGGGVAPLH
>few|TRBV15|TRBJ1-5|-
ATSRDALSASNQPQH
>-|TRBV5-4|TRBJ2-7|TRBD1
ASSLPGQGADEQY
>-|TRBV18|TRBJ1-1|-
ASSPGEGGGAF
>-|TRBV29-1|TRBJ1-1|-
SVPWGTEAF
>-|TRBV5-1|TRBJ2-1|-
ASSAGTYNEQF
>-|TRBV19|TRBJ2-7|-
ASSIGTGSKY
>-|TRBV7-9|TRBJ2-7|-
ASSLVSWEQY
>-|TRBV7-9|TRBJ2-7|TRBD1
ASSPGGTGGRVDEQY
>-|TRBV6-5|TRBJ1-5|-
ASSLGSNQPQH
>-|TRBV13|TRBJ1-2|-
ASSPGAVINYGYT
>-|TRBV4-1|TRBJ1-4|-
ASSQEGGRREKLF
>-|TRBV27|TRBJ2-3|-
ASSPFAGGRNTQY
>-|TRBV5-5|TRBJ1-1|-
ASSTKRDTEAF
>few|TRBV9|TRBJ1-1|-
ASSSAGSRRTEAF
>-|TRBV18|TRBJ2-5|-
ASSPGETQY
>-|TRBV12-5|TRBJ1-6|-
ASGLDPGQFSPLH
>-|TRBV27|TRBJ2-3|-
ASSLSDLSTDTQY
>-|TRBV7-2|TRBJ2-1|-
ASSLGGGSHNEQF